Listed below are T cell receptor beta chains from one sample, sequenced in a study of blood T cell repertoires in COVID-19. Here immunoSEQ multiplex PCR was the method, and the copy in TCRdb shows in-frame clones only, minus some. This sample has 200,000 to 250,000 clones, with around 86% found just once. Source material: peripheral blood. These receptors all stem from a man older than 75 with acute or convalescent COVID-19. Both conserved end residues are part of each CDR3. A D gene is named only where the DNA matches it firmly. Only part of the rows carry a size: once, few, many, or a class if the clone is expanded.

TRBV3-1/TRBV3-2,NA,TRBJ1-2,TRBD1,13,TGTGCCAGCAGCGGGACAGGGACCTATGGCTACACCTTC,CASSGTGTYGYTF
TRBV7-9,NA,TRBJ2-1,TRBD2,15,TGTGCCAGCAGCTTAACTAGCGGGGATTACAATGAGCAGTTCTTC,CASSLTSGDYNEQFF
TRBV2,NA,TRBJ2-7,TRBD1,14,TGTGCCAGCAGCCCTCGAGGGGGCCCCTACGAGCAGTACTTC,CASSPRGGPYEQYF
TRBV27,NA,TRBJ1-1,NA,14,TGTGCCAGCAGTTTTCGGCAGGTGAACACTGAAGCTTTCTTT,CASSFRQVNTEAFF
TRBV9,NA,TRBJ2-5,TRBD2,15,TGTGCCAGCAGGCGGACACTAGCGGGAGGAGAGACCCAGTACTTC,CASRRTLAGGETQYF
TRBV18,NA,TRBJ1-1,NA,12,TGTGCCAGCTCAGCGGTGAACACTGAAGCTTTCTTT,CASSAVNTEAFF
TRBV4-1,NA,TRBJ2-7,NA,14,TGCGCCAGCAGCAAGGCGGAGAACTCGAGGGAGCAGTACTTC,CASSKAENSREQYF
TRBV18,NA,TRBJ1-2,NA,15,TGTGCCAGCTCACCGTACGGGTCTCCCGGCTATGGCTACACCTTC,CASSPYGSPGYGYTF
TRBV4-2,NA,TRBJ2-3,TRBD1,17,TGTGCCAGCAGCCAAGAGGCCAGGGGGCCGGGCACAGATACGCAGTATTTT,CASSQEARGPGTDTQYF
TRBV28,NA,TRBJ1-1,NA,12,TGTGCCAGCACCGCCGGGAGGTATGAAGCTTTCTTT,CASTAGRYEAFF
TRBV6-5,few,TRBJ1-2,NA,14,TGTGCCAGCAGCTCGCAGGGTGCAGTCTATGGCTACACCTTC,CASSSQGAVYGYTF
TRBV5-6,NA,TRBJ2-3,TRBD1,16,TGTGCCAGCAGCTTGGTGGGACAGGGGGTCACAGATACGCAGTATTTT,CASSLVGQGVTDTQYF
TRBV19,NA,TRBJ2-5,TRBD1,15,TGTGCCAGTAGTATCCGGCGGACAGGTCAAGAGACCCAGTACTTC,CASSIRRTGQETQYF
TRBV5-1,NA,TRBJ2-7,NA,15,TGCGCCAGCAGCCCGGGCGGGGTTGTGAGCTACGAGCAGTACTTC,CASSPGGVVSYEQYF
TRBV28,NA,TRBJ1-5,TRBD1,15,TGTGCCAGCAGTTTCCGACAGGGGGCAAGGCAGCCCCAGCATTTT,CASSFRQGARQPQHF
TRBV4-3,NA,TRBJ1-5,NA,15,TGCGCCAGCAGCCGTACTCGGGGAGTGGATCAGCCCCAGCATTTT,CASSRTRGVDQPQHF
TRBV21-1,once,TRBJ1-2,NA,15,TGTGCCAGCAGCAAAATCCACCAGGGCAACTATGGCTACACCTTC,CASSKIHQGNYGYTF
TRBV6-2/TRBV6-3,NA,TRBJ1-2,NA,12,TGTGCCAGCAGTAGTCACAGGGATGGCTACACCTTC,CASSSHRDGYTF
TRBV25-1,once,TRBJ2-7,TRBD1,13,TGTGCCAGCAGTGAATTCGGACAGGGCGAGCAGTACTTC,CASSEFGQGEQYF
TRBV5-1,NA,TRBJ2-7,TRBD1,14,TGCGCCAGCACCCCCGGGCAGGGGGTCTACGAGCAGTACTTC,CASTPGQGVYEQYF
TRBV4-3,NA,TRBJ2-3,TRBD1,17,TGCGCCAGCAGCCAAAAGGCGACAGGGGCCTTCCGGGATACGCAGTATTTT,CASSQKATGAFRDTQYF
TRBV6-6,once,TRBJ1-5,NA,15,TGTGCCAGCAGTTCAGCGTCTGGTTGGGTCCAGCCCCAGCATTTT,CASSSASGWVQPQHF
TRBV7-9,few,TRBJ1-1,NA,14,TGTGCCAGCAGCCCAAACCCCGGGAACACTGAAGCTTTCTTT,CASSPNPGNTEAFF
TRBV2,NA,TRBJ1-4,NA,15,TGTGCCAGCAGTCTAAACGGGGGGGGTAATGAAAAACTGTTTTTT,CASSLNGGGNEKLFF
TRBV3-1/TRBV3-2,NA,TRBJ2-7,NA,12,TGTGCCAGCAGCCAACGGGGTCCCGAGCAGTACTTC,CASSQRGPEQYF
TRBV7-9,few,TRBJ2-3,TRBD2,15,TGTGCCAGCAGCGTTCCTAGCGGGACCACAGATACGCAGTATTTT,CASSVPSGTTDTQYF
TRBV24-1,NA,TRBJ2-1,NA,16,TGTGCCACCAGTGATGCACAGGGAATAGCCTACAATGAGCAGTTCTTC,CATSDAQGIAYNEQFF
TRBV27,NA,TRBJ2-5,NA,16,TGTGCCAGCAGTTTATATTCAGGTTCCCCTCAAGAGACCCAGTACTTC,CASSLYSGSPQETQYF
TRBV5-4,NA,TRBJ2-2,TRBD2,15,TGTGCCAGCAGCTTGGAGTCGGGGGGCACCGGGGAGCTGTTTTTT,CASSLESGGTGELFF
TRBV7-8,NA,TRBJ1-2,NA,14,TGTGCCAGCAGACCCCAATCCGGGATGGGTGGCTACACCTTC,CASRPQSGMGGYTF
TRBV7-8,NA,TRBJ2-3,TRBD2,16,TGTGCCAGCAGCTTCTACGGGGGGGTTGACACAGATACGCAGTATTTT,CASSFYGGVDTDTQYF
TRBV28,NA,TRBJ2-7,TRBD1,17,TGTGCCAGCACGCCGGGACAGGGGGCACCAAATGTGCTCGAGCAGTACTTC,CASTPGQGAPNVLEQYF
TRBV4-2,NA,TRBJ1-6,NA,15,TGTGCCAGCAGCCAACTGGGCCAGGGTAATTCACCCCTCCACTTT,CASSQLGQGNSPLHF
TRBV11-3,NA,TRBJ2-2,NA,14,TGTGCCAGCAGCTTATTCGTGTCGGCCGGGGAGCTGTTTTTT,CASSLFVSAGELFF
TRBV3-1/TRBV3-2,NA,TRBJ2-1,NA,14,TGTGCCAGCAGCCAAGAGGTCCGTGTCGGTGAGCAGTTCTTC,CASSQEVRVGEQFF
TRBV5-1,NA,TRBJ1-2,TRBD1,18,TGCGCCAGCAGCCCTGGCCGTCATCAGGGGGCGGCAGCGCAAGGCTACACCTTC,CASSPGRHQGAAAQGYTF
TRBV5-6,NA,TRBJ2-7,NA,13,TGTGCCAGCAGTCACTCGTACCGGGACTTGCAGTACTTC,CASSHSYRDLQYF
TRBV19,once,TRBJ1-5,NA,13,TGTGCCAGTAGGTACGGCGGGGGTCAGCCCCAGCATTTT,CASRYGGGQPQHF
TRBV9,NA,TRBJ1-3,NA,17,TGTGCCAGCAGCGTAGGAACGGCCCGGGGCTCTGGAAACACCATATATTTT,CASSVGTARGSGNTIYF
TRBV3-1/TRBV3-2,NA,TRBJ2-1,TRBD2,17,TGTGCCAGCAGCCCCAGCGGGGGGGCGGTGTCCTACAATGAGCAGTTCTTC,CASSPSGGAVSYNEQFF
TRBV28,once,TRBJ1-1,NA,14,TGTGCCAGCAGTTTAATCCAGGGTCTCGCTGAAGCTTTCTTT,CASSLIQGLAEAFF
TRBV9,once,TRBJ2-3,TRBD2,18,TGTGCCAGCAGCGTAGAATTAAGCGGGAGGGGGCGCACAGATACGCAGTATTTT,CASSVELSGRGRTDTQYF
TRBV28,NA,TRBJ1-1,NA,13,TGTGCCAGCAGCCTTCGGAGGAACACTGAAGCTTTCTTT,CASSLRRNTEAFF
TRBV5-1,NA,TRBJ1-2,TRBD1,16,TGCGCCAGCAGCGGCATCGGACAGGGGAAATACTATGGCTACACCTTC,CASSGIGQGKYYGYTF
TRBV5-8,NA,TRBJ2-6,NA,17,TGTGCCAGCAGCCCCCTAGGGAGTCCCTCTGGGGCCAACGTCCTGACTTTC,CASSPLGSPSGANVLTF
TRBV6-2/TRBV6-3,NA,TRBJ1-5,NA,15,TGTGCCAGCAGTTACGAGGGAGGAGGGGTAACGACCCAGCATTTT,CASSYEGGGVTTQHF
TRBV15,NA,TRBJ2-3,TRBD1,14,TGTGCCACCAGCAGCGGGACAGCCCTGGATACGCAGTATTTT,CATSSGTALDTQYF
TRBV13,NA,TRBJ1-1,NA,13,TGTGCCAGCAGCTTACGTCCCGGGATTGAAGCTTTCTTT,CASSLRPGIEAFF
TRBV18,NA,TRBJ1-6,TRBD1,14,TGTGCCAGCTCCTACAGGGGGGATAATTCACCCCTCCACTTT,CASSYRGDNSPLHF
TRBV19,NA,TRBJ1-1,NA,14,TGTGCCAGTAGTATCAGTCGGAGGGGCACTGAAGCTTTCTTT,CASSISRRGTEAFF
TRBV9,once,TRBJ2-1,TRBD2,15,TGTGCCAGCAGCCTCGGAGTAGCGGGAGTTGCTGAGCAGTTCTTC,CASSLGVAGVAEQFF
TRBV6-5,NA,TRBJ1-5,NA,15,TGTGCCAGCAGTTACACGACGGGAATAAATCAGCCCCAGCATTTT,CASSYTTGINQPQHF